The present TCR beta chain was sequenced within a study of cytomegalovirus exposure and HLA in healthy donors. Study findings and constraints: Later analysis showed TCR association rates varying by HLA locus, highest for DRB1 and lowest for HLA-C. About 87% or about 30% of the time was how often most TCR beta V segments were productive, according to an earlier analysis.

It was with 60 Vbeta and 13 Jbeta primers that the PCR ran. Method: immunoSEQ multiplex PCR; TCRdb's copy keeps in-frame clones and lacks some. The sample contains 130,000 to 150,000 clones, about 82% of which appear only once. The CDR3 runs to 15 residues. The germline V gene encodes CDR1 MNHEY and CDR2 SVGAGI. With 5 bases clipped from V and 3 bases from J, the junction kept 2 bases outside the gene matches. On this clone: No antigen is known for it.

The chain joins TRBV6-5 to TRBJ1-6, with 9 bases aligning to TRBD1. The sequencing sample was made of PBMCs. The sequence was obtained from a male donor in good health and CMV-seronegative. The CDR3 loop reads CASSTTGGYNSPLHF. The CDR3 region has the DNA TGTGCCAGCAGTACGACAGGGGGCTATAATTCACCCCTCCACTTT.